This T cell receptor (beta chain) was identified in a study of cytotoxic CD8 clonotypes in ibrutinib-treated CLL. Study-level background: Response specimens were obtained following a median treatment duration of 12 months, with a range of 6 to 36. Study-wide points: Researchers report that baseline clonality outpaced age-matched healthy donors and tracked circulating CD8+ T-cell counts. Whereas clonality rose at ibrutinib response, it declined toward baseline at progression.

Clones were sequenced by immunoSEQ multiplex PCR, and TCRdb holds only the in-frame ones, with some missing. The profile covers about 160,000 clones, with 81% appearing a single time and approximately 2% taken by the ten largest. A remark on this clone: What it binds is unknown.

Specimen: PBMCs, collected after 12 months of ibrutinib treatment. The sequence derives from a human donor with chronic lymphocytic leukemia.

The CDR3 sequence: CASSLSGLYGYTF. The CDR3 DNA sequence: TGTGCCAGCAGTTTATCAGGGCTTTATGGCTACACCTTC. V and J are TRBV28 and TRBJ1-2, with D possibly being TRBD1 (5 bases). The V and J ends lost 1 base and 5 bases respectively, with 8 bases between them. Germline V lookup: CDR1 MDHEN, CDR2 SYDVKM. This CDR3 spans 13 amino acids.